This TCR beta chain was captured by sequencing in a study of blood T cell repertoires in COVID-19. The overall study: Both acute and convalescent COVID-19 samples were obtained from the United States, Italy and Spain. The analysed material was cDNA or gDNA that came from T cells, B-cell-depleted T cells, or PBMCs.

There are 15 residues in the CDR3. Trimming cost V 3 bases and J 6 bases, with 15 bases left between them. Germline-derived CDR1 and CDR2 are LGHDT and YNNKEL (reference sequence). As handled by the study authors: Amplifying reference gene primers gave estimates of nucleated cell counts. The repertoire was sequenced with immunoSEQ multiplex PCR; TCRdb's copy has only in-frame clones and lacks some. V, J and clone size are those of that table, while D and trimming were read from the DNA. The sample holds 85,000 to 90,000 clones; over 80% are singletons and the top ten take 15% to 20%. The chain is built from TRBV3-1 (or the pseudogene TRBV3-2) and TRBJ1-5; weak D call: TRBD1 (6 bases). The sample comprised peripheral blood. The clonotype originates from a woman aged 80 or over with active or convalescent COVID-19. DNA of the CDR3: TGTGCCAGCAGCCAGGGGGCAGTATTTAGTCAGCCCCAGCATTTT. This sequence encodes CASSQGAVFSQPQHF.